The 2 T cell receptor beta chains in this list originate from one sample, sequenced in a study of molecular identifiers for immune sequencing clone quantification. TCRdb processed the PCR reads anew with MiXCR; each CDR3 protein has one entry. The sample carries some 590,000 distinct CDR3 sequences, 25% recorded once. What was sequenced was naive CD8+ T cells from blood, with Jurkat cell RNA spiked in. As to subset: FACS-sorted CD8+CD4-CCR7+CD45RA+ naive T cells. The receptors originated from a human donor in good health. Some libraries in this study had Jurkat cell RNA spiked in.

This clonotype was detected only a few times. The gene calls are TRBV27 and TRBJ1-2; D is perhaps TRBD1 (6 bases). The germline V gene encodes CDR1 MNHEY and CDR2 SMNVEV (reference sequence). Trimming took 6 bases from V and 4 from J, leaving 18 bases between them. CDR3 length: 15 residues. CDR3 residues: CASSPRGGARYGYTF. CDR3 bases: TGTGCCAGCAGCCCCCGGGGGGGGGCTCGCTATGGCTACACCTTC.

Note on this clonotype: Relative to the germline gene, one junction end is altered; a read error may explain this. This sequence joins TRBV4-1 and TRBJ2-2; D gene uncertain. The CDR3 length is 13 residues. Germline loops: CDR1 MGHRA, CDR2 YSYEKL. CDR3 region: CARSQWVTGELFF. In nucleotides, the CDR3 is TGCGCCCGCAGCCAGTGGGTCACCGGGGAGCTGTTTTTT.